This T cell receptor beta chain was sequenced in a study of tumor-infiltrating lymphocytes in primary liver carcinoma. A constant-region primer served to make TCR beta cDNA from roughly 500 ng total RNA. Library construction for TCR beta comprised three nested multiplex PCR rounds performed with slightly modified ARM-PCR. TCRdb passed the multiplex PCR reads through MiXCR, listing each CDR3 protein once. The sample lists 330,000 or so distinct CDR3 sequences, around 60% occurring once. The table lists this clonotype with many counts. Both blood RNA, taken from unsorted whole blood, and germline DNA were extracted. Source material: peripheral blood. The receptor comes from a man aged 35-49 years with primary liver carcinoma and hepatitis B virus infection.

The CDR3 reads CAITGGTGDNSPLHF. Written as DNA, the CDR3 is TGTGCCATCACCGGGGGGACAGGAGATAATTCACCCCTCCACTTT. V gene TRBV10-3 combines with J gene TRBJ1-6; 8 bases are a match to TRBD1. Germline V gene data show CDR1 as ENHRY and CDR2 as SYGVKD. The CDR3 contains 15 residues. After removal of 7 bases from V and 5 bases from J, the junction contained 7 bases not matched to a gene.